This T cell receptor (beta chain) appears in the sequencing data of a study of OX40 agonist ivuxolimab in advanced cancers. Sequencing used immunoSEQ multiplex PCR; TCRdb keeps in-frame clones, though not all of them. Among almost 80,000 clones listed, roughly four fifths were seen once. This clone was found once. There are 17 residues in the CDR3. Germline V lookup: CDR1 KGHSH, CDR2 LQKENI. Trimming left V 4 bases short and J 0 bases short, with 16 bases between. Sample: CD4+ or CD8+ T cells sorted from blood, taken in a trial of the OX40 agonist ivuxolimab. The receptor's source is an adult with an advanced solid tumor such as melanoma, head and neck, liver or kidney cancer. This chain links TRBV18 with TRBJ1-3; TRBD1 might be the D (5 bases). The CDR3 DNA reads TGTGCCAGCTCACAAACGGGACCTATGAGCTCTGGAAACACCATATATTTT. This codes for CASSQTGPMSSGNTIYF.